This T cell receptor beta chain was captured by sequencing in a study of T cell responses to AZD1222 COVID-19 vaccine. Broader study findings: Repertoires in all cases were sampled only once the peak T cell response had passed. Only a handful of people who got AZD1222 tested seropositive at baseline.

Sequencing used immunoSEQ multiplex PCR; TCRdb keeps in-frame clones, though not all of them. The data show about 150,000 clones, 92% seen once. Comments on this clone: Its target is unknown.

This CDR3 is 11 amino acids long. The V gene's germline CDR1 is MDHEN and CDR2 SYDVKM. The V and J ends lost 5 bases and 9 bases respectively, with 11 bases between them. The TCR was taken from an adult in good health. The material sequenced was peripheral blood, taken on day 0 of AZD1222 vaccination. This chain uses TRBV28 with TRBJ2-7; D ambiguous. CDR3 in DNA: TGTGCCAGCAGTACGCCGGAGACGCAGTACTTC. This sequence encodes CASSTPETQYF.